The TCR beta chain described here comes from a study of CD4 T cells in relation to SARS-CoV-2 and coronaviruses. Study-wide context: ViraFEST: approximately eleven-day antigen culture of PBMCs, then TCR beta CDR3 sequencing.

Concerning this clone: Antigen: not known.

Repertoires were generated with immunoSEQ multiplex PCR, while TCRdb's copy carries only in-frame clones and drops some. The data show 35,000 to 40,000 clones, 60% to 80% seen once. Study-wide findings and caveats: In around three fifths of donors, memory CD4+ clonotypes crossrecognized SARS-CoV-2 and at least one common cold coronavirus spike. Crossreactive clones expanded significantly less to SARS-CoV-2 than monoreactive clones.

For 10 days, roughly 10^5 sorted CD4+ cells grew with T cell-depleted PBMCs and CEF. Looked up from germline, CDR1 is SQVTM and CDR2 is ANQGSEA. Trimming cost V 0 bases and J 3 bases, with 9 bases left between them. The CDR3 length is 14 residues. The TCR was taken from an adult with COVID-19. The chain combines TRBV29-1 with TRBJ2-1; D might be TRBD2 (6 bases). Sequenced input: memory CD4+ T cells from PBMCs, cultured in vitro. The CDR3 DNA reads as TGCAGCGTTGAAGAGCGCGGGAACTACAATGAGCAGTTCTTC. As protein: CSVEERGNYNEQFF.